Each of the 17 T cell receptor beta chains below was sequenced from the same sample in a study of T cell responses to AZD1222 COVID-19 vaccine. The method was immunoSEQ multiplex PCR; TCRdb's version includes in-frame clones alone and lacks a portion of them. The sample holds approximately 140,000 clones, under 95% seen once. The material was peripheral blood, obtained 28 days after the second AZD1222 dose. The receptors were gathered from an adult who received the AZD1222 COVID-19 vaccine.

The chain has TRBV28 and TRBJ2-7, with D perhaps TRBD2 (6 bases). Between the trimmed V and J ends, which lost 5 bases and 2 bases, there was a span of 19 bases. CDR1 is MDHEN and CDR2 is SYDVKM in the germline V gene. The CDR3 length is 16 residues. The CDR3 here is CASSGAGRIGTYEQYF. CDR3 coding DNA: TGTGCCAGCAGTGGGGCGGGGCGAATCGGGACCTACGAGCAGTACTTC.

This chain links TRBV4-1 with TRBJ2-3; D is unclear. V was pared by 0 bases and J by 4 bases, with 5 bases between. The CDR3 consists of 13 residues. The germline CDR1 and CDR2 sequences are MGHRA and YSYEKL. CDR3 in DNA: TGCGCCAGCAGCCAAGATGAAGCAGATACGCAGTATTTT. Its translation: CASSQDEADTQYF.

The rearrangement uses TRBV14 and TRBJ2-3; D is uncertain. The CDR3 covers 16 residues. Looked up from germline, CDR1 is SGHDN and CDR2 is FVKESK. V lost 1 base to trimming and J lost 2 bases, with 13 bases between them. The CDR3: CASSQGQLIITDTQYF. CDR3 bases: TGTGCCAGCAGCCAAGGGCAGCTTATTATCACAGATACGCAGTATTTT.

The V and J genes are TRBV11-3 and TRBJ2-2, with a weak D call TRBD1 (6 bases). Trimming took off 6 bases at V and 5 bases at J, with 13 bases between the two ends. This CDR3 is built from 14 residues. Germline V gene sequence: CDR1 SGHNT, CDR2 YENEEA. CDR3 DNA sequence: TGTGCCAGCAGTACAGGGCCCCGTACCGGGGAGCTGTTTTTT. Its translation is CASSTGPRTGELFF.

The genes are TRBV30 and TRBJ1-3, with D possibly being TRBD1 (5 bases). This CDR3 is built from 12 residues. The ends were cut back, 0 bases at V and 15 bases at J, with 15 bases in the middle. In germline, CDR1 is GTSNPN, CDR2 SVGIG (reference sequence). As DNA, the CDR3 is TGTGCCTGGAGTGTACCCTTCGCAGGGAAATATTTT. This gives the protein CAWSVPFAGKYF.

This chain links TRBV7-2 with TRBJ1-4; 9 bases fit TRBD1. The CDR3 contains 14 residues. J was trimmed by 8 bases and V by 5 bases; bases with no gene match: 6. Germline V CDR1 and CDR2: SGHTA, FQGNSA. The CDR3 protein is CASSPRDRVEKLFF. CDR3 nucleotide sequence: TGTGCCAGCAGCCCGAGGGACAGGGTCGAAAAACTGTTTTTT.

This clone was seen once. The chain carries TRBV28 and TRBJ2-5; 9 bases map to TRBD2. The CDR3 totals 16 residues. V was pared by 3 bases and J by 5 bases, with 10 bases of the junction left unmatched. CDR1 and CDR2 from the germline V gene are MDHEN and SYDVKM. CDR3 in amino acids: CASSFRGAGGRETQYF. Written as DNA, the CDR3 is TGTGCCAGCAGTTTTCGGGGAGCGGGAGGCAGGGAGACCCAGTACTTC.

The chain recombines TRBV7-8 with TRBJ2-7; TRBD2 is a possible D gene (6 bases). Looked up from germline, CDR1 is SGHVS and CDR2 is FQNEAQ. The CDR3 has 14 amino acids. The V end lost 1 base, the J end lost 4 bases, and 11 bases lay between the germline ends. The CDR3 here is CASSLGSGGYEQYF. The CDR3 DNA sequence: TGTGCCAGCAGCTTAGGAAGCGGAGGGTACGAGCAGTACTTC.

The chain links TRBV15 to TRBJ1-4; D possibly corresponds to TRBD1 (5 bases). From germline, CDR1 is LNHNV and CDR2 YYDKDF (reference sequence). The CDR3 is made up of 14 amino acids. Between the trimmed V and J ends, which lost 3 bases and 3 bases, there was a span of 8 bases. CDR3 nucleotides: TGTGCCACCAGCAGGGGGCAGGCTAATGAAAAACTGTTTTTT. Amino acid sequence: CATSRGQANEKLFF.

This clone occurred once. The chain couples TRBV6-2 or TRBV6-3 to TRBJ2-7; a weak D match, TRBD2 (5 bases). V was shortened by 4 bases and J by 6 bases, with 22 bases between the two germline ends. The CDR3 length is 16 residues. The V gene's germline CDR1 is MNHEY and CDR2 SVGEGT. Here the CDR3 reads CASSFPLSAGSGEQYF. The DNA of the CDR3 is TGTGCCAGCAGTTTCCCCCTGAGCGCGGGCTCGGGCGAGCAGTACTTC.

This chain uses TRBV5-8 with TRBJ1-6; D perhaps matches TRBD1 (5 bases). This CDR3 spans 16 amino acids. Trimming cost V 0 bases and J 0 bases, with 7 bases left between them. Germline V gene data show CDR1 as SGHTS and CDR2 as YDEGEE. The CDR3 is CASSLDRSSYNSPLHF. The CDR3 DNA reads as TGTGCCAGCAGCTTGGACAGGAGCTCCTATAATTCACCCCTCCACTTT.

This clone appeared once. The chain carries TRBV19 and TRBJ1-1; D perhaps matches TRBD1 (5 bases). With 2 bases removed from V and 4 bases from J, the gap between germline ends came to 14 bases. The CDR3 is 15 amino acids. From germline, CDR1 is LNHDA and CDR2 SQIVND (reference sequence). The CDR3 here is CASSIQGGSSTEAFF. DNA for the CDR3: TGTGCCAGTAGTATACAGGGAGGGTCGAGCACTGAAGCTTTCTTT. The full variable domain, rest sourced from reference TRBV19 and TRBJ1-1, is DGGITQSPKYLFRKEGQNVTLSCEQNLNHDAMYWYRQDPGQGLRLIYYSQIVNDFQKGDIAEGYSVSREKKESFPLTVTSAQKNPTAFYLCASSIQGGSSTEAFFGQGTRLTVV.

This clone appeared a single time. This chain uses TRBV9 with TRBJ2-7; 7 bases map to TRBD1. J lost 4 bases, V lost 3 bases, and 16 bases had no gene match. The CDR3 runs to 17 residues. Germline loops: CDR1 SGDLS, CDR2 YYNGEE. As DNA, the CDR3 is TGTGCCAGCAGCGCCACCGGGACAGCGACTATGTTTTACGAGCAGTACTTC. This encodes CASSATGTATMFYEQYF.

V and J are TRBV18 and TRBJ1-3; no reliable D call. There are 17 residues in the CDR3. The V gene's germline CDR1 is KGHSH and CDR2 LQKENI. V lost 0 bases and J 4 bases, leaving 16 bases between the germline ends. CDR3 sequence: CASSPPMGRRSGNTIYF. CDR3 in DNA: TGTGCCAGCTCACCACCGATGGGGAGAAGATCCGGAAACACCATATATTTT. Variable domain in full (rest from reference TRBV18 and TRBJ1-3): NAGVMQNPRHLVRRRGQEARLRCSPMKGHSHVYWYRQLPEEGLKFMVYLQKENIIDESGMPKERFSAEFPKEGPSILRIQQVVRGDSAAYFCASSPPMGRRSGNTIYFGEGSWLTVV.

The rearrangement links TRBV5-4 to TRBJ1-1; D remains ambiguous. Trimming cost V 1 base and J 3 bases, with 10 bases left between them. This CDR3 is built from 14 residues. The germline CDR1 and CDR2 sequences are SGHNT and YYREEE (reference sequence). The CDR3 spells CASSLRGRDTEAFF. CDR3 nucleotide sequence: TGTGCCAGCAGCTTGCGGGGAAGGGACACTGAAGCTTTCTTT.

The gene calls are TRBV19 and TRBJ2-3; 7 positions agree with TRBD1. V shed 4 bases and J 4 bases; nucleotides not matched to a gene: 2. Germline V gene lookup returns CDR1 LNHDA and CDR2 SQIVND (reference sequence). The CDR3 has 13 amino acids. CDR3 DNA sequence: TGTGCCAGTAGTACAGGGACAGCAGATACGCAGTATTTT. It translates to CASSTGTADTQYF.

The rearrangement links TRBV10-1 to TRBJ2-5; unclear D gene. The CDR3 spans 13 residues. Germline CDR1 WNHNN, CDR2 SYGVQD (reference sequence). Deletions cut 3 bases from V and 1 base from J, with 6 bases between. CDR3 amino acids: CASSDQVQETQYF. The CDR3 coding sequence is TGCGCCAGCAGTGATCAGGTCCAAGAGACCCAGTACTTC.